This TCR beta chain stems from a study of blood T cell repertoires in COVID-19. The V segment lost 10 bases and the J segment 3 bases; nucleotides outside the gene matches: 10. CDR3 size: 14 residues. Germline CDR1 reads ENHRY; CDR2 reads SYGVKD. In the study's own analysis: Amplification of reference gene primers provided the estimated nucleated cell counts. Sequencing used immunoSEQ multiplex PCR; TCRdb keeps in-frame clones, though not all of them. D and trimming were read from the DNA, whereas the V and J calls and clone size are those reported in that table. The profile shows about 200,000 clones, approximately 86% of them singletons. Followed longitudinally, the Seattle patients had been enrolled during active infection.

This TCR was recovered from a man aged 60 to 69 with COVID-19, enrolled during active disease. Material for sequencing was peripheral blood. The chain links TRBV10-3 to TRBJ2-3, with TRBD2 identical over 7 bases. The CDR3 protein is CASGGGVQTDTQYF. The CDR3 DNA follows: TGTGCCAGCGGGGGAGGAGTTCAAACAGATACGCAGTATTTT.